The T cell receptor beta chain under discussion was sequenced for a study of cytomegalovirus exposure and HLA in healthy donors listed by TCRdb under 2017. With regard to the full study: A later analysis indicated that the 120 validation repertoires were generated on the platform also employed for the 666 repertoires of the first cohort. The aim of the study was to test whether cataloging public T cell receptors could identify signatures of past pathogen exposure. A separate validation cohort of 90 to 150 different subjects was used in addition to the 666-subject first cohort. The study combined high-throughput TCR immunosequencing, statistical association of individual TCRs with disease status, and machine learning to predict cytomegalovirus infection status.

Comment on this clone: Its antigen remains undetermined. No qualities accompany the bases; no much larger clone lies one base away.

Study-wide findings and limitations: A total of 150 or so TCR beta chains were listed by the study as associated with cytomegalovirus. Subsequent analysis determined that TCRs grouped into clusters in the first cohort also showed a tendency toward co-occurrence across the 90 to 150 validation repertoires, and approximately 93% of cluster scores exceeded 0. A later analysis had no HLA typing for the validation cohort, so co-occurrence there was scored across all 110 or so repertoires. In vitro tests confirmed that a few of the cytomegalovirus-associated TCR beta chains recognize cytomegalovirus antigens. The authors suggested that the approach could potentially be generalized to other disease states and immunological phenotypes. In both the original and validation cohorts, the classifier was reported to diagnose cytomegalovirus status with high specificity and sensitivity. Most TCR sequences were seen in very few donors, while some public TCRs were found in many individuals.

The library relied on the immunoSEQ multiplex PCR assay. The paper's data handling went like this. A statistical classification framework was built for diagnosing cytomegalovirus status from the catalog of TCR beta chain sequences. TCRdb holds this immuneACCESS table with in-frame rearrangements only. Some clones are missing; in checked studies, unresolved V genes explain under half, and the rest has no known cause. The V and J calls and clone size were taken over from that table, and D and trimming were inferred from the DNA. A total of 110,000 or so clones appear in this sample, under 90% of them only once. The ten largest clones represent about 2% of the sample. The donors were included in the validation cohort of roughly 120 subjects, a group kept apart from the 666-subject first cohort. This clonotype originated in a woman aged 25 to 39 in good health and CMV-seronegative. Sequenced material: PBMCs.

The CDR3 in this case is CASSFGRTRGYKETQYF. The DNA sequence reads TGTGCCAGCAGCTTTGGTCGGACCAGGGGGTATAAAGAGACCCAGTACTTC. Recombination joined TRBV7-6 with TRBJ2-5; 7 of the junction bases match TRBD1. Trimming accounts for 3 bases at V and 3 bases at J, while the number of junction bases matched to no gene is 13. According to the germline V gene, CDR1 reads SGHVS and CDR2 reads FNYEAQ. CDR3 length: 17 amino acids, cysteine to phenylalanine. The entry retains the CDR3 DNA only, 51 bases that are in frame from base 1.